This TCR beta chain originates from a study of radiotherapy plus CTLA-4 blockade in lung cancer. Focal radiation with ipilimumab CTLA-4 blockade was given to patients with chemo-refractory metastatic non-small-cell lung cancer. Overall study results and limits: Reportedly, early blood T cell clone dynamics best predicted response, with interferon-beta.

For this clone: No antigen is known for it.

Libraries were prepared by immunoSEQ multiplex PCR; TCRdb keeps only in-frame clonotypes and omits some of them. The sample carries roughly 63,000 clones, approximately 67% recorded once. The TCR was taken from a human donor with non-small cell lung cancer whose response to radiotherapy plus ipilimumab could not be evaluated. The specimen was peripheral blood, collected from a patient treated with radiotherapy plus ipilimumab.

The CDR3 DNA reads as TGTGCCAGTAAACTAGCGGGAGGTTCTCGGAATGAGCAGTTCTTC. Amino acid sequence: CASKLAGGSRNEQFF. This chain uses TRBV19 with TRBJ2-1, with 12 bases that match TRBD2. CDR1 is LNHDA and CDR2 is SQIVND in the germline V gene (reference sequence). The CDR3 has 15 residues. With V trimmed by 7 bases and J by 7 bases, 8 bases remained unmatched. Full variable domain (rest looked up from reference TRBV19 and TRBJ2-1): DGGITQSPKYLFRKEGQNVTLSCEQNLNHDAMYWYRQDPGQGLRLIYYSQIVNDFQKGDIAEGYSVSREKKESFPLTVTSAQKNPTAFYLCASKLAGGSRNEQFFGPGTRLTVL.